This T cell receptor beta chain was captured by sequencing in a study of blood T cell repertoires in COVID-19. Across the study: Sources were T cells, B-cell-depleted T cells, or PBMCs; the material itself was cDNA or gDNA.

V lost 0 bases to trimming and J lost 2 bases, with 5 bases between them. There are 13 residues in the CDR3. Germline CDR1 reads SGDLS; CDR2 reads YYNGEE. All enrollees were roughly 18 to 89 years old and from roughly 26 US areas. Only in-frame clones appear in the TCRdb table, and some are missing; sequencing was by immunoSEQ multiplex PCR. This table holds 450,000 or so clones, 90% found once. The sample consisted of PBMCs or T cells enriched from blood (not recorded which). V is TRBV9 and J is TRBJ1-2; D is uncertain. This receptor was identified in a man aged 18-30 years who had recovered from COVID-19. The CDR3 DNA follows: TGTGCCAGCAGCGTAGACGGGAACTATGGCTACACCTTC. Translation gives CASSVDGNYGYTF.